Presented here are 6 T cell receptor beta chains from one specimen sequenced in a study of blood T cell repertoires in COVID-19. Using immunoSEQ multiplex PCR, the repertoire was profiled, and TCRdb retains in-frame clones only, with some absent. The sample lists about 220,000 clones, approximately 78% occurring once. The sample comprised peripheral blood. The receptor source for this set is a woman in her seventies with COVID-19, enrolled during active disease.

The chain recombines TRBV5-4 with TRBJ1-6; a weak D match, TRBD1 (6 bases). V lost 1 base, J lost 13 bases, and 18 bases lay in between. CDR3 length equals 15 residues. CDR1 is SGHNT and CDR2 is YYREEE in the germline V gene (reference sequence). CDR3 residues: CASSLPGQPGTPLHF. For the CDR3, the DNA is TGTGCCAGCAGCTTGCCCGGACAGCCCGGTACCCCCCTCCACTTT.

The DNA of the CDR3 is TGTGCCAGCAGCCCCCGAGGACAGGGAGCCATTAGCTCCTACAATGAGCAGTTCTTC. It codes for CASSPRGQGAISSYNEQFF. This chain links TRBV7-2 with TRBJ2-1; 8 positions match TRBD1. Germline loops: CDR1 SGHTA, CDR2 FQGNSA. CDR3 length equals 19 residues. J gave up 0 bases and V 5 bases, and 15 bases lay outside the gene matches.

This chain connects TRBV27 to TRBJ2-7, with TRBD2 as a possible D gene (6 bases). This CDR3 has 15 residues. V was trimmed by 3 bases and J by 5 bases, leaving 17 bases between them. The germline gives CDR1 MNHEY, CDR2 SMNVEV (reference sequence). CDR3 amino acids: CASSFGGRGRDEQYF. DNA of the CDR3: TGTGCCAGCAGTTTCGGAGGGAGAGGGCGGGACGAGCAGTACTTC.

As regards this clone: The junction shows a germline mismatch at one end, possibly a read error. The chain recombines TRBV14 with TRBJ2-7; 7 bases match TRBD2. The CDR3 covers 11 residues. Looked up from germline, CDR1 is SGHDN and CDR2 is FVKESK. CDR3 coding DNA: TGTGCCAGCAACCCCCCGGGACTACGTTTCTTC. Protein sequence: CASNPPGLRFF.

This sequence joins TRBV19 and TRBJ2-2, with 9 bases lining up with TRBD1. Losses at the gene ends were 4 bases for V and 1 base for J; bases not matched to a gene: 4. The germline CDR1 and CDR2 sequences are LNHDA and SQIVND (reference sequence). The CDR3 totals 16 residues. CDR3 residues: CASSNPTGGNTGELFF. CDR3 bases: TGTGCCAGTAGTAACCCGACAGGGGGGAACACCGGGGAGCTGTTTTTT.

V is TRBV30 and J is TRBJ1-4; 7 bases are a match to TRBD1. The CDR3 totals 14 residues. From germline, CDR1 is GTSNPN and CDR2 SVGIG (reference sequence). The V segment lost 4 bases and the J segment 7 bases; nucleotides outside the gene matches: 9. As DNA, the CDR3 is TGTGCCTGGAATTTACGACAGGGTAGTGAAAAACTGTTTTTT. Its protein product is CAWNLRQGSEKLFF.